The sequence of this TCR beta chain was determined in a study of CD8 T cells in Susac syndrome. Background on the study: Active disease was present in about six of the sequenced Susac syndrome patients, and remission in eight or nine.

Germline lookup yields CDR1 MDHEN and CDR2 SYDVKM. V shed 6 bases and J shed 1 base, with 22 bases lying between them. The CDR3 length is 18 residues. Reverse transcription of roughly 0.5 to 1 ug RNA was carried out with random hexamers. One entry per CDR3 protein results from TCRdb running MiXCR on the immunoSEQ multiplex PCR reads. The sample includes some 180,000 distinct CDR3 sequences, 90% to 95% of them seen just once. Sequenced: CD4+ T cells from PBMCs. The chain couples TRBV28 to TRBJ2-1; D is possibly TRBD1 (6 bases). The receptor was derived from a human donor with Susac syndrome. The CDR3: CASSLGSIDRRSYNEQFF. The CDR3, as DNA: TGTGCCAGCAGCTTAGGTTCGATCGACAGGCGTTCCTACAATGAGCAGTTCTTC. The full variable domain, with the rest looked up from reference TRBV28 and TRBJ2-1, is DVKVTQSSRYLVKRTGEKVFLECVQDMDHENMFWYRQDPGLGLRLIYFSYDVKMKEKGDIPEGYSVSREKKERFSLILESASTNQTSMYLCASSLGSIDRRSYNEQFFGPGTRLTVL.